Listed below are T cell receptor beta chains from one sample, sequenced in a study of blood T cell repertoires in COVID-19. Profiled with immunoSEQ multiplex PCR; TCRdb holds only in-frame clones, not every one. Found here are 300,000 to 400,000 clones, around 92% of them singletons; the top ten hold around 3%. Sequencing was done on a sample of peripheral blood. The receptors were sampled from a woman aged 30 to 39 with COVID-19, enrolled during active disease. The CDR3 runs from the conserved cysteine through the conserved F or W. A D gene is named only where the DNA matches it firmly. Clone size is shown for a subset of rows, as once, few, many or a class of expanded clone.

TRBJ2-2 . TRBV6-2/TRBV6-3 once TGTGCCAGCAGTTACGGGTGGAGATACACCGGGGAGCTGTTTTTT CASSYGWRYTGELFF
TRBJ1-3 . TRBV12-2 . TGTGCAAGTCCATCCAAACTCTTGCCACAGAGCTCTGGAAACACCATATATTTT CASPSKLLPQSSGNTIYF
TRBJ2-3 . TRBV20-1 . TGCAGTGCTAGTGGGCCCACTACCACAGATACGCAGTATTTT CSASGPTTTDTQYF
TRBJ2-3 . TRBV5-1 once TGCGCCAGCAGCTTGGCCTGGCAGGGTACAGATACGCAGTATTTT CASSLAWQGTDTQYF
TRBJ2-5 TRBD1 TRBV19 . TGTGCCAGTAGTACGCGGGGGACAGGGGGCTTGGAGACCCAGTACTTC CASSTRGTGGLETQYF
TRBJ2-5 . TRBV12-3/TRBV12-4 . TGTGCCAGCAGACCCCAGGGTGAGACCCAGTACTTC CASRPQGETQYF
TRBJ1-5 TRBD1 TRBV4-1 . TGCGCCAGCAGCCAGGATAGGACAGGGGGCTATCAGCCCCAGCATTTT CASSQDRTGGYQPQHF
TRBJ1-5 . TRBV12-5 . TGTGCTAGTGGTTTGGTACCCAGGGGAGAAGAGCAGCCCCAGCATTTT CASGLVPRGEEQPQHF
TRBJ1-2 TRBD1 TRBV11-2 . TGTGCCAGCACCGAGGACAGGGTGGGTTACACCTTC CASTEDRVGYTF
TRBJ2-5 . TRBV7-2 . TGTGCCAGCAGCTTAGGACTTCTACGTGAAGAGACCCAGTACTTC CASSLGLLREETQYF
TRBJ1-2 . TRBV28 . TGTGCCAGCAGTTCCCCCGCACCTTCGGTCCTCGACAGATACTATGGCTACACCTTC CASSSPAPSVLDRYYGYTF
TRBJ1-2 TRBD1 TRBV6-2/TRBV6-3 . TGTGCCAGCAGTTGGGACAGGGCCTATGGCTACACCTTC CASSWDRAYGYTF
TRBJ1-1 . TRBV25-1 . TGTGCCAGCAGTGCCCGACGGGACACTGAAGCTTTCTTT CASSARRDTEAFF
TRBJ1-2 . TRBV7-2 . TGTGCCAGCAGCGCCACGGTGACAGCCACCAACTATGGCTACACCTTC CASSATVTATNYGYTF
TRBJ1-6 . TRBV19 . TGTGCCAGTAGCCCCCCGGGAAGCTCCTATAATTCACCCCTCCACTTT CASSPPGSSYNSPLHF
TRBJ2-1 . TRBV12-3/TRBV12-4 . TGTGCCAGCAGTTCATCAGGTCGAGAGCAGTTCTTC CASSSSGREQFF
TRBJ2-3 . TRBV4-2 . TGTGCCAGCAGCCAAGATAACTTCGGCGGAGATACGCAGTATTTT CASSQDNFGGDTQYF
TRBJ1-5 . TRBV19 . TGTGCCAGTAGTAAGGTCCACAGGGCGAGCAATCAGCCCCAGCATTTT CASSKVHRASNQPQHF
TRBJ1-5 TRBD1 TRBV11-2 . TGTGCCAGCAGCTTAGGCCCTTCGGGACAGACAATTAATCAGCCCCAGCATTTT CASSLGPSGQTINQPQHF
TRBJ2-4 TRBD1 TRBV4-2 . TGTGCCAGCAGCCAAGATTCAGGGGGCTCTGGAAACATTCAGTACTTC CASSQDSGGSGNIQYF
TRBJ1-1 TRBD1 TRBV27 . TGTGCCAGCAGTTGGTCAGGGGGAACTGAAGCTTTCTTT CASSWSGGTEAFF
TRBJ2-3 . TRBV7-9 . TGTGCCAGCAGCTTCTACGGGAGAGCGGATACGCAGTATTTT CASSFYGRADTQYF
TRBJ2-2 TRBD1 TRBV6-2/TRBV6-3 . TGTGCCAGCAGTTACGACAGGGTTTACACCGGGGAGCTGTTTTTT CASSYDRVYTGELFF
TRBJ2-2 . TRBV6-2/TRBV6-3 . TGTGCCAGCAGTTACTCGGAGGAGAACACCGGGGAGCTGTTTTTT CASSYSEENTGELFF
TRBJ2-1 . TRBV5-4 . TGTGCCAGCAGCGTAAGTAGCCTGGATGAGCAGTTCTTC CASSVSSLDEQFF
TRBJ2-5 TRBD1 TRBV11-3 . TGTGCCAGCAGCTTGCAGACAGGGTTGGTGGAGACCCAGTACTTC CASSLQTGLVETQYF
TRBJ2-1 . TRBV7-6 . TGTGCCAGCAGCCGCCGTCCCCTCCATGGACAAAACAATGAGCAGTTCTTC CASSRRPLHGQNNEQFF
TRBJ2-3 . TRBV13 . TGTGCCAGCAGCTCTCCTAGCGCAGATACGCAGTATTTT CASSSPSADTQYF
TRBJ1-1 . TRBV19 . TGTGCCAGTAGTATCGGCCGGCAGGGGTTGGCTGAAGCTTTCTTT CASSIGRQGLAEAFF
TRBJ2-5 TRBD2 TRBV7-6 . TGTGCCAGCAGCTCAAGCGGGGATCTAGAGACCCAGTACTTC CASSSSGDLETQYF
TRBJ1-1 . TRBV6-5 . TGTGCCAGCAGTTACGGGGGGGACTTAAAAACTTTCTTT CASSYGGDLKTFF
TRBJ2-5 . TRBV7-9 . TGTGCCAGCAGCTTAGGTCCGGAGACCCAGTACTTC CASSLGPETQYF
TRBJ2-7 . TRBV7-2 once TGTGCCAGCAGCCTTGACAGAACACCTACCTACGAGCAGTACTTC CASSLDRTPTYEQYF
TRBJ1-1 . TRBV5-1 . TGCGCCAGCAGCCCCGCGGCACGGAACACTGAAGCTTTCTTT CASSPAARNTEAFF
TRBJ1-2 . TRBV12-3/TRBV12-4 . TGTGCCAGCAGTGGCGGGGGTTCTGGCTACACCTTC CASSGGGSGYTF
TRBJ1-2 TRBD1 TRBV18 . TGTGCCAGCTCACCACAGACAGGGACCTATGGCTACACCTTC CASSPQTGTYGYTF
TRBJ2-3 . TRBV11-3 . TGTGCCAGCAGCTTCAGCGGGCCTAGCACAGATACGCAGTATTTT CASSFSGPSTDTQYF
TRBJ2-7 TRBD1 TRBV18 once TGTGCCAGCTCATCCACCGGGACAGGGCTCTCCTACGAGCAGTACTTC CASSSTGTGLSYEQYF
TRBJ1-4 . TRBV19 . TGTGCCAGTAGTATAGTGGCAGGGCCAAATGAAAAACTGTTTTTT CASSIVAGPNEKLFF
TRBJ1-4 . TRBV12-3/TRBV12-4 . TGTGCCAGCAGTTTCGGGAATGAAAAACTGTTTTTT CASSFGNEKLFF
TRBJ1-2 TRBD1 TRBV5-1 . TGCGCCAGCAGCTCCTTCCCGACAGGGCCTAACTATGGCTACACCTTC CASSSFPTGPNYGYTF
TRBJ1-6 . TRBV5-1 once TGCGCCAGCAGCTTGGAGGGGATTACTAATTCACCCCTCCACTTT CASSLEGITNSPLHF
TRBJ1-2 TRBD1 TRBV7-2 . TGTGCCAGCAGCTTAGCGGGGGACAGAGGCTATGGCTACACCTTC CASSLAGDRGYGYTF
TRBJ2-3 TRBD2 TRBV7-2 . TGTGCCAGCAGCTTAGCGGCTAGCGGGAGGGCCTCTACGCAGTATTTT CASSLAASGRASTQYF
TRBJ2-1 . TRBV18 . TGTGCCAGCTCATCGACAGGCGGTGAGCAGTTCTTC CASSSTGGEQFF
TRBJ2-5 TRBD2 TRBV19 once TGTGCCAGTAGTATTCTAGCGGGGAAGGAGACCCAGTACTTC CASSILAGKETQYF